This TCR beta chain was recorded in a study of blood T cell repertoires in COVID-19. Trimming shortened V by 2 bases and J by 3 bases, and 8 bases separated the two germline ends. The CDR3 totals 14 residues. Germline V CDR1 and CDR2: MNHEY, SVGEGT. Study processing details: Amplification from reference gene primers served as the basis for estimated nucleated cell counts. TCRdb's table, derived via immunoSEQ multiplex PCR, lists solely in-frame clones and lacks some. The V and J calls and the clone size are those of that table, but D and trimming were determined from the DNA. The sample yields around 210,000 clones, about 86% seen once.

This chain uses TRBV6-2 or TRBV6-3 with TRBJ2-1; no reliable D call. The sequence derives from a man aged 18-30 years with active or convalescent COVID-19. The source material was peripheral blood. The CDR3 coding sequence is TGTGCCAGCAGTTACGAACCTAGCTACAATGAGCAGTTCTTC. Encoded protein: CASSYEPSYNEQFF.